This is a list of T cell receptor beta chains from one sample in a study of shared clonotypes between healthy human individuals. Method: immunoSEQ multiplex PCR; TCRdb's copy keeps in-frame clones and lacks some. Here the sample spans 2 million or so clones, roughly 94% being singletons. The sequencing input was naive CD8+ T cells sorted from blood. The receptors here all came from a man between 18 and 29 years old in good health. The CDR3 runs from the conserved cysteine through the conserved F or W. The order of the fields is V gene, J gene, CDR3 protein.

V gene: TRBV15
J gene: TRBJ2-7
CDR3 protein: CATSRVQGDPYEQYF

V gene: TRBV19
J gene: TRBJ1-1
CDR3 protein: CASSITENTEAFF

V gene: TRBV6-5
J gene: TRBJ2-1
CDR3 protein: CASSYPGLAGEDEQFF

V gene: TRBV19
J gene: TRBJ1-3
CDR3 protein: CASSMNIGAGNTIYF

V gene: TRBV10-3
J gene: TRBJ2-1
CDR3 protein: CAISPGDEQFF

V gene: TRBV10-3
J gene: TRBJ2-2
CDR3 protein: CAISEPTTSSDGELFF

V gene: TRBV29-1
J gene: TRBJ2-1
CDR3 protein: CSAQKGDYNEQFF

V gene: TRBV4-1
J gene: TRBJ2-3
CDR3 protein: CASSQTAGDTDTQYF

V gene: TRBV7-9
J gene: TRBJ2-2
CDR3 protein: CASSFSRGQSNTGELFF

V gene: TRBV7-9
J gene: TRBJ2-3
CDR3 protein: CASSPAGLDGTDTQYF

V gene: TRBV28
J gene: TRBJ2-6
CDR3 protein: CASSHLQEAGANVLTF

V gene: TRBV6-5
J gene: TRBJ2-5
CDR3 protein: CASTRTTGGVGAQYF

V gene: TRBV27
J gene: TRBJ2-7
CDR3 protein: CASSSAAGTGSFHEQYF

V gene: TRBV19
J gene: TRBJ2-7
CDR3 protein: CASSADEEGTYYEQYF

V gene: TRBV2
J gene: TRBJ1-2
CDR3 protein: CASSGTGSTNYGYTF

V gene: TRBV6-1
J gene: TRBJ1-2
CDR3 protein: CASSVLGTGIDYTF

V gene: TRBV11-2
J gene: TRBJ2-5
CDR3 protein: CASSGQQETQYF

V gene: TRBV28
J gene: TRBJ2-1
CDR3 protein: CASSLRGNRASSYNEQFF

V gene: TRBV4-3
J gene: TRBJ2-1
CDR3 protein: CASSQVSGDNEQFF

V gene: TRBV5-8
J gene: TRBJ1-1
CDR3 protein: CASSPGLAEAFF

V gene: TRBV7-9
J gene: TRBJ2-7
CDR3 protein: CASSVTGVDYEQYF

V gene: TRBV9
J gene: TRBJ2-1
CDR3 protein: CASSVGSSGYNEQFF

V gene: TRBV5-1
J gene: TRBJ1-2
CDR3 protein: CASSLLRQGDYGYTF

V gene: TRBV2
J gene: TRBJ2-7
CDR3 protein: CASSELTSGIEQYF

V gene: TRBV5-4
J gene: TRBJ2-3
CDR3 protein: CASSYNSPDTQYF

V gene: TRBV13
J gene: TRBJ1-2
CDR3 protein: CASSRGLTDGYTF